This T cell receptor beta chain was recovered during a study of blood T cell repertoires in COVID-19. Trimming cost V 3 bases and J 0 bases, with 9 bases left between them. The CDR3 spans 14 residues. Germline V lookup: CDR1 SGHRS, CDR2 YFSETQ. Seattle researchers signed up patients amid active infection and tracked them longitudinally. In the authors' workflow: Amplified reference gene primers provided the basis for estimating nucleated cell counts. Repertoires were generated with immunoSEQ multiplex PCR, while TCRdb's copy carries only in-frame clones and drops some. V, J and clone size are taken as reported in that table, and D and trimming were inferred from the DNA itself. The sample has about 220,000 clones, 75% to 85% seen once. This clone has a single count.

The V call is TRBV5-1, the J call TRBJ1-1; maybe TRBD1 (5 bases). The source is a woman older than 75 with COVID-19, enrolled during active disease. What was sequenced was peripheral blood. For the CDR3, the DNA is TGCGCCAGCAGCTCAGACAGTTTGAACACTGAAGCTTTCTTT. Amino acid sequence: CASSSDSLNTEAFF.